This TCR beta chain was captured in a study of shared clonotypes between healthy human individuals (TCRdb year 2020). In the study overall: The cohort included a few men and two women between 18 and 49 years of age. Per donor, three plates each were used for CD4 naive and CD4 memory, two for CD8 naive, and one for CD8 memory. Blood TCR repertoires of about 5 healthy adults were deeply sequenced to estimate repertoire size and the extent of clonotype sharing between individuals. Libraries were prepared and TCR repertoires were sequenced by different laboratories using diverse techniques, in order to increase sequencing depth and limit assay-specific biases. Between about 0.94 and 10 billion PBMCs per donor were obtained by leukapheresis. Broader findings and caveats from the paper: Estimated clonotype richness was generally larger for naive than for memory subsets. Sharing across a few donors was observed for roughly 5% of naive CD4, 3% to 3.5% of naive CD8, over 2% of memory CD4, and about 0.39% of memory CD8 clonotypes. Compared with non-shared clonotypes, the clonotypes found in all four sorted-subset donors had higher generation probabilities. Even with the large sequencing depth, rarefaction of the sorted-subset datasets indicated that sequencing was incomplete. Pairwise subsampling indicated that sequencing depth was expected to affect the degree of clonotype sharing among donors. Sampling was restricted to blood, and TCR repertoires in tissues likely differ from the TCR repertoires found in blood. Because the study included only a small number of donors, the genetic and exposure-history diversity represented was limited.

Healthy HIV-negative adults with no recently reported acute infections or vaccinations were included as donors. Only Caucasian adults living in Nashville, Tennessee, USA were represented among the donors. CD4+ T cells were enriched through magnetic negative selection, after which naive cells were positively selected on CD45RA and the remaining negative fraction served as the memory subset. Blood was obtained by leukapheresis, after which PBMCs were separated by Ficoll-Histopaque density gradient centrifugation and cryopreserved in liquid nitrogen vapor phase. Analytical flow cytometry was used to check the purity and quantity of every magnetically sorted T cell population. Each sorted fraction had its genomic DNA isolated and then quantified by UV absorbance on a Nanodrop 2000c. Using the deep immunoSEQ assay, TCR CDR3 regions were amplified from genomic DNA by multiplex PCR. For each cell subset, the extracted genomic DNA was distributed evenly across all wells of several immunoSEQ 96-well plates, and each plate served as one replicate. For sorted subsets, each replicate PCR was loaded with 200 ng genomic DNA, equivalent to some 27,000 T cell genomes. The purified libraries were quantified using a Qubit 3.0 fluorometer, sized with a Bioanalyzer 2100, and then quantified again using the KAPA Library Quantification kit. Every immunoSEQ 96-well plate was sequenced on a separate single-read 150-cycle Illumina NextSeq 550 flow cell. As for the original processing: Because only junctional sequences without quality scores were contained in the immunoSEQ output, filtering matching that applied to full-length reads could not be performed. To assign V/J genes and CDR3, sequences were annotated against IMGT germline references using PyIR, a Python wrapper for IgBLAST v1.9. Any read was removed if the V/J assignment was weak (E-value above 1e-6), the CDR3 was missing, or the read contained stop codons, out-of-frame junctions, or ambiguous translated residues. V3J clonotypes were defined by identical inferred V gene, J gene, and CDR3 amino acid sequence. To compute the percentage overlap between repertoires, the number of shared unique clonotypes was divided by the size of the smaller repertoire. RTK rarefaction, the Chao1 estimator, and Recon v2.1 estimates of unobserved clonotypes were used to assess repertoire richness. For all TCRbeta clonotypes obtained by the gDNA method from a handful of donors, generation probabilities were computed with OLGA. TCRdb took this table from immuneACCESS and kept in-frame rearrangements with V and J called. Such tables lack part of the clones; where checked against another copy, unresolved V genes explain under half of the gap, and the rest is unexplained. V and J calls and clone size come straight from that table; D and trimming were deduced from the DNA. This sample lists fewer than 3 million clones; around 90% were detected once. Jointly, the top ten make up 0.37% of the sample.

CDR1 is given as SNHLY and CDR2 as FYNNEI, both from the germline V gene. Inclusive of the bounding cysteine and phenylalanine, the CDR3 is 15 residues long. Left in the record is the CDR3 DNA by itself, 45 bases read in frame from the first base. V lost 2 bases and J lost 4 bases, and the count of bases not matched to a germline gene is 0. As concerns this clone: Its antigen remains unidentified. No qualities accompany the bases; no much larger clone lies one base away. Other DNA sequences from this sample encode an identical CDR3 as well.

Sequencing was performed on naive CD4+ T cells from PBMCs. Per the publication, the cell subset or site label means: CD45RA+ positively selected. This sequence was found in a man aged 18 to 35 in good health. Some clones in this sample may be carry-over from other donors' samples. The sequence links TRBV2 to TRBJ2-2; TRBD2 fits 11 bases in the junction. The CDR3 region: CASSELAGGTGELFF. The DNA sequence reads TGTGCCAGCAGTGAACTAGCGGGGGGCACCGGGGAGCTGTTTTTT. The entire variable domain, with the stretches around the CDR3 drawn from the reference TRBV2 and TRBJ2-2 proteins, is EPEVTQTPSHQVTQMGQEVILRCVPISNHLYFYWYRQILGQKVEFLVSFYNNEISEKSEIFDDQFSVERPDGSNFTLKIRSTKLEDSAMYFCASSELAGGTGELFFGEGSRLTVL.